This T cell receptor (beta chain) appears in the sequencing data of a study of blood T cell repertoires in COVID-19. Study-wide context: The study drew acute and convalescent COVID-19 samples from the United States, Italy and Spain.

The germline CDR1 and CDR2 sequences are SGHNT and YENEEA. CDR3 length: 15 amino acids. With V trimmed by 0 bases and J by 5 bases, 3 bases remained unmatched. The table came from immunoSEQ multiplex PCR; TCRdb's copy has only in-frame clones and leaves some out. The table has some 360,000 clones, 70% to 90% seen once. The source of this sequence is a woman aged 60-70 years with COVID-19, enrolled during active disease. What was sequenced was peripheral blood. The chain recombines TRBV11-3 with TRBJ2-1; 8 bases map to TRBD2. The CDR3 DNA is TGTGCCAGCAGCTTAGACCAGCGGGGGAACAATGAGCAGTTCTTC. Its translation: CASSLDQRGNNEQFF.